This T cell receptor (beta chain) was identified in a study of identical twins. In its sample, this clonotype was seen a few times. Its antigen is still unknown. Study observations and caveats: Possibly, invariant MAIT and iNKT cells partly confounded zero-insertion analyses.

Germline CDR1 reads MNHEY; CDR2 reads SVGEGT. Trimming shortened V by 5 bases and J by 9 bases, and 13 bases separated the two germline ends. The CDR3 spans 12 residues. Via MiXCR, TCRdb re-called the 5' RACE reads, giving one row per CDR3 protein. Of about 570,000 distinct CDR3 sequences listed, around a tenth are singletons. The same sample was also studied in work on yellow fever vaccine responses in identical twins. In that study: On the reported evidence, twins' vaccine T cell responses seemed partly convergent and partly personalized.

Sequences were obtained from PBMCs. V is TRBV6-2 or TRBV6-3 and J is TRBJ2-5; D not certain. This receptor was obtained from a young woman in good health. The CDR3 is CASSQGEWAQYF. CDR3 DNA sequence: TGTGCCAGCAGTCAAGGCGAGTGGGCCCAGTACTTC.